What follows describes a single TCR beta chain. Its specificity is not known. The data belong to a study of OX40 agonist ivuxolimab in advanced cancers. Study at large: Ivuxolimab, which patients received intravenously every 2 weeks, was dosed at 0.01 to 10 mg/kg.

The CDR3 sequence is 15 residues long. CDR1 LNHDA and CDR2 SQIVND come from the germline V gene (reference sequence). J gave up 8 bases and V 6 bases, and 9 bases lay outside the gene matches. Assay used: immunoSEQ multiplex PCR; TCRdb lists only in-frame clones, some missing. This table holds approximately 50,000 clones, about 90% found once. Study observations and caveats: Circulating CD4+ and CD8+ T cells showed clonal expansion by week 6 at 0.1 to 3.0 mg/kg.

The rearrangement joins TRBV19 to TRBJ2-1; 11 bases line up with TRBD1. This material consisted of CD4+ or CD8+ T cells sorted from blood, taken in a trial of the OX40 agonist ivuxolimab. This TCR came from an adult with an advanced solid tumor such as melanoma, head and neck, liver or kidney cancer. CDR3 region: CASRLLGQGVDEQFF. For the CDR3, the DNA is TGTGCCAGTAGACTTCTGGGACAGGGGGTCGATGAGCAGTTCTTC.